This is a list of T cell receptor beta chains from one sample in a study of OX40 agonist ivuxolimab in advanced cancers. Data came from immunoSEQ multiplex PCR; TCRdb stores just in-frame clones and leaves some out. The data hold about 93,000 clones, with about 90% observed a single time. The sequences come from CD4+ or CD8+ T cells sorted from blood, collected in a trial of the OX40 agonist ivuxolimab. The receptor source for this set is an adult with an advanced solid tumor such as melanoma, head and neck, liver or kidney cancer. The CDR3 runs from the conserved cysteine through the conserved F or W. D genes are given only for firm matches. Size is omitted from some rows. Given values are once, few, many or a class for expanded clones.

V gene	clone size	J gene	D gene	CDR3 DNA	CDR3 protein
TRBV6-1	-	TRBJ2-7	-	TGTGCCAGCAGTGGCTCCTACGAGCAGTACTTC	CASSGSYEQYF
TRBV5-1	-	TRBJ2-3	-	TGCGCCAGCAGCTTGTCCATTGCTAGCACAGATACGCAGTATTTT	CASSLSIASTDTQYF
TRBV10-1	-	TRBJ2-3	-	TGCGCCAGCAGTGATAGCCAGTCCACAGATACGCAGTATTTT	CASSDSQSTDTQYF
TRBV6-1	-	TRBJ2-7	TRBD2	TGTGCCAGCAGTAGCGGGATATACGAGCAGTACTTC	CASSSGIYEQYF
TRBV6-5	-	TRBJ1-1	-	TGTGCCAGCAGTTACTTACAGTCGAACACTGAAGCTTTCTTT	CASSYLQSNTEAFF
TRBV7-8	-	TRBJ1-1	TRBD1	TGTGCCAGCAGGATAGACAGGGCGTTCACTGAAGCTTTCTTT	CASRIDRAFTEAFF
TRBV11-1	once	TRBJ2-2	TRBD1	TGTGCCAGCAGCTCACCAGGACAGGGGCGCACCGGGGAGCTGTTTTTT	CASSSPGQGRTGELFF
TRBV11-2	few	TRBJ2-2	-	TGTGCCAGCAGGCGGACGGCCGGGGAGCTGTTTTTT	CASRRTAGELFF
TRBV7-6	-	TRBJ2-5	-	TGTGCCAGCACCAGGAAACTCGGGGAGACCCAGTACTTC	CASTRKLGETQYF
TRBV18	-	TRBJ2-5	-	TGTGCCAGCTCACGCGACCAAGAGACCCAGTACTTC	CASSRDQETQYF
TRBV6-1	-	TRBJ2-7	-	TGTGCCAGCAGCCCCACAGGGAGCTCCTACGAGCAGTACTTC	CASSPTGSSYEQYF
TRBV11-2	-	TRBJ2-1	TRBD2	TGTGCCAGCAGCTTAAATCCCGCTAGCGGCAACAATGAGCAGTTCTTC	CASSLNPASGNNEQFF